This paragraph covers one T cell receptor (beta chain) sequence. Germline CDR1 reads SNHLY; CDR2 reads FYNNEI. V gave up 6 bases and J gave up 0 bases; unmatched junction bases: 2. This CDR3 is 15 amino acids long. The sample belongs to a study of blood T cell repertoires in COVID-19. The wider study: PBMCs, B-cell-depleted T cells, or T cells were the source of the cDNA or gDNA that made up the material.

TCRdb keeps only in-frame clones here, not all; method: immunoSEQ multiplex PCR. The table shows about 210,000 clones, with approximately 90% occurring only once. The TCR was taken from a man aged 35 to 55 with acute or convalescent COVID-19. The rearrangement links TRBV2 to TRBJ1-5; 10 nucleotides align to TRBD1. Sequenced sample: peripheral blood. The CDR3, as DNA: TGTGCCAGCAGGAGACAGGGGGCTAGCAATCAGCCCCAGCATTTT. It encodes CASRRQGASNQPQHF.